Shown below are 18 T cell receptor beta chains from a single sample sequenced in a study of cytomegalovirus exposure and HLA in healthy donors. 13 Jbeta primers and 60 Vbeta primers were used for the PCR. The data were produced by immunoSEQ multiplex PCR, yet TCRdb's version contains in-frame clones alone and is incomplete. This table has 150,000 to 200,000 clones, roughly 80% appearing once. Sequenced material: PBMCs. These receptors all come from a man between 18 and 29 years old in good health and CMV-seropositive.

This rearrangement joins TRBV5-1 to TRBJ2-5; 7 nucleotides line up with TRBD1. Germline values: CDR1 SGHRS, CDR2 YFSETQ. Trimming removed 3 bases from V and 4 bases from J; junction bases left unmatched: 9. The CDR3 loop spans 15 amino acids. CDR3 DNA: TGCGCCAGCAGCTCAACTGTGACAGGGTCAGAGACCCAGTACTTC. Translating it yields CASSSTVTGSETQYF.

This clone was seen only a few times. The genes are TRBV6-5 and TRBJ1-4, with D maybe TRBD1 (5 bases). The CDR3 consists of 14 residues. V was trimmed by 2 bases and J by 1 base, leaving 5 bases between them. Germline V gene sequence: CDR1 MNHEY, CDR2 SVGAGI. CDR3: CASSYRGTNEKLFF. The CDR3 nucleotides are TGTGCCAGCAGTTACAGGGGAACTAATGAAAAACTGTTTTTT.

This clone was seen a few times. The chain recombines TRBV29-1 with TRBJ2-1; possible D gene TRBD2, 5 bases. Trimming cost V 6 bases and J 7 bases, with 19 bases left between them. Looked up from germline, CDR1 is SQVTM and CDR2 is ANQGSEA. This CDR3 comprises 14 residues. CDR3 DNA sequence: TGCAGCGTCGATACTAGTCTTCCTACTAATGAGCAGTTCTTC. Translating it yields CSVDTSLPTNEQFF.

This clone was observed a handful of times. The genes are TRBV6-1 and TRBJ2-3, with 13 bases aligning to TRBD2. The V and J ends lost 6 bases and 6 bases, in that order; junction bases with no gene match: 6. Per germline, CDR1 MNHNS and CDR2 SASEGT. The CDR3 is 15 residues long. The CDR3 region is CASRTTSGRADTQYF. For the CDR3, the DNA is TGTGCCAGCAGGACAACTAGCGGGAGGGCGGATACGCAGTATTTT.

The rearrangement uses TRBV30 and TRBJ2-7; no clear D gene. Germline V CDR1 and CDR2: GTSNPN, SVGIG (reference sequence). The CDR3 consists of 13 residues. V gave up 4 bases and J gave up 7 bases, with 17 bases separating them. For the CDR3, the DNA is TGTGCCTGGACACCGGGTCCCCCGAGGGAGCAGTACTTC. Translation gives CAWTPGPPREQYF.

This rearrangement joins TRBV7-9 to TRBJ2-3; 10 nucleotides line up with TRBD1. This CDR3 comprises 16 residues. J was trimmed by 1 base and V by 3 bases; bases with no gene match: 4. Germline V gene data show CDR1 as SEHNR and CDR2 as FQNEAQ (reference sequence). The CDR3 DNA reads TGTGCCAGCAGCTTGGGACAGGGGCTGGGCACAGATACGCAGTATTTT. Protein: CASSLGQGLGTDTQYF.

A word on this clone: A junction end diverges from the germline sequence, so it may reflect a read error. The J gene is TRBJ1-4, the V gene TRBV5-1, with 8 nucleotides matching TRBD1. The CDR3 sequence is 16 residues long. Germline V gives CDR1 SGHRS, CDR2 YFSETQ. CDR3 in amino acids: CAGSPGQGATNEKLFF. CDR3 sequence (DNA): TGCGCCGGCAGCCCCGGACAGGGAGCAACTAATGAAAAACTGTTTTTT.

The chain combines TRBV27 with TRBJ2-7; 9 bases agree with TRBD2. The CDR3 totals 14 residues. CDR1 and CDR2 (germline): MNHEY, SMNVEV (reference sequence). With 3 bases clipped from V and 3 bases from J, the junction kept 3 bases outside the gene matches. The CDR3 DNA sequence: TGTGCCAGCAGTTTTCTAGCGGGGAACTACGAGCAGTACTTC. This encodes CASSFLAGNYEQYF.

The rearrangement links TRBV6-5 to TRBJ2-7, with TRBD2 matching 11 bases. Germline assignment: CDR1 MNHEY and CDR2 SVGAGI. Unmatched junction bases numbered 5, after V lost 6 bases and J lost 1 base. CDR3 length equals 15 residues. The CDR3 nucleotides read TGTGCCAGCAGGGAACTAGCGGGAGCTTCCTACGAGCAGTACTTC. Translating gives CASRELAGASYEQYF.

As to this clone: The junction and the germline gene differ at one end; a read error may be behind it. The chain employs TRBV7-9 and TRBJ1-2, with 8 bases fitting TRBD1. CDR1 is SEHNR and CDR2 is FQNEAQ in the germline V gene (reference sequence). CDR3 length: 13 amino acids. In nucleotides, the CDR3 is TGTGCCAGCAGTTTAGACAGGGGATTCGGCTACACCTTC. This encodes CASSLDRGFGYTF.

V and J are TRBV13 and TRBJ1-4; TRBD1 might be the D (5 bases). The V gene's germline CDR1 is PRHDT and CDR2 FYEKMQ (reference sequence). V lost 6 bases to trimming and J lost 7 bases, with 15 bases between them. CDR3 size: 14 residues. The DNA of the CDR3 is TGTGCCAGCAGGTACCAGGGTGGTGGTGAAAAACTGTTTTTT. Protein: CASRYQGGGEKLFF.

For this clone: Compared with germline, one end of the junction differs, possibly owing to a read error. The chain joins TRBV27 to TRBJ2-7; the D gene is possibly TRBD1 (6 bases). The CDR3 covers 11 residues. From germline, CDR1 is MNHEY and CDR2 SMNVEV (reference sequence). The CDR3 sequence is CASGDTGPYNF. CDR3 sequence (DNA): TGTGCCAGCGGCGACACAGGGCCCTACAACTTC.

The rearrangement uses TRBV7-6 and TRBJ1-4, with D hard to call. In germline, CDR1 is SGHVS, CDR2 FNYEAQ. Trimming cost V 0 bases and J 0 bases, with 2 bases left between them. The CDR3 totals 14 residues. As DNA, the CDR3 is TGTGCCAGCAGCTTAGCCGCAACTAATGAAAAACTGTTTTTT. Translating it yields CASSLAATNEKLFF.

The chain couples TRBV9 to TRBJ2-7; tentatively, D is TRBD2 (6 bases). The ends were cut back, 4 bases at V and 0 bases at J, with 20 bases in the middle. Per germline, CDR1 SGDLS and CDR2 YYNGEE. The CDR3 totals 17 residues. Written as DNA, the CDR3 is TGTGCCAGCAGCAATATCCGGCGGGGCAGGTTCTCCTACGAGCAGTACTTC. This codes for CASSNIRRGRFSYEQYF.

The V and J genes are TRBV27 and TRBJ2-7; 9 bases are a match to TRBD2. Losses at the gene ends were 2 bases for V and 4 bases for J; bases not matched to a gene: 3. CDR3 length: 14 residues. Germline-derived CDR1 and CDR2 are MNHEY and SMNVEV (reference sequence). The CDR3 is CASSLAGGPYEQYF. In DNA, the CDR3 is TGTGCCAGCAGTTTAGCGGGAGGGCCTTACGAGCAGTACTTC.

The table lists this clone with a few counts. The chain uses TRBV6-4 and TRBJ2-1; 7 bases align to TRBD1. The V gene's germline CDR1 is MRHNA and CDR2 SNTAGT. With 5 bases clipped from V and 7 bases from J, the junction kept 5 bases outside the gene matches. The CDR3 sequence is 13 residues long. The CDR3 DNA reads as TGTGCCAGCAGTTCCGGGACAGAAAATGAGCAGTTCTTC. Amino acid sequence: CASSSGTENEQFF.

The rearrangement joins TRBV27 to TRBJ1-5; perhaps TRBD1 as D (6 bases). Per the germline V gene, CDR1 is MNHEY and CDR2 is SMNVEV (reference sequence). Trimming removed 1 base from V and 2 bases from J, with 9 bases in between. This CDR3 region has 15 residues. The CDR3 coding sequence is TGTGCCAGCAGTTTATACAGGGAAGGCAATCAGCCCCAGCATTTT. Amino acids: CASSLYREGNQPQHF.

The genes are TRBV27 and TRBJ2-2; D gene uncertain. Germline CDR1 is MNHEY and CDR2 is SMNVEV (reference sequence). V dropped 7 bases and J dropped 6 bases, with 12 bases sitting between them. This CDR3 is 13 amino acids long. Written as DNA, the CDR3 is TGTGCCAGCACCGGTAGTCTGGCCGGGGAGCTGTTTTTT. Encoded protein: CASTGSLAGELFF.